These 27 T cell receptor beta chains came from one sample sequenced in a study of cytotoxic CD8 clonotypes in ibrutinib-treated CLL. Using immunoSEQ multiplex PCR, the repertoire was profiled, and TCRdb retains in-frame clones only, with some absent. The table lists 150,000 to 200,000 clones, 88% of them singletons, with about 2.9% in the top ten. Sequencing was performed on PBMCs, taken at disease progression, from a patient treated with ibrutinib. The receptors were gathered from a human donor with chronic lymphocytic leukemia.

The chain employs TRBV6-1 and TRBJ1-2; perhaps TRBD1 as D (6 bases). Germline V gives CDR1 MNHNS, CDR2 SASEGT. V dropped 6 bases and J dropped 7 bases, with 15 bases sitting between them. The CDR3 has 13 residues. The CDR3 here is CASRRGGNGGYTF. CDR3 bases: TGTGCCAGCAGGAGAGGGGGGAATGGTGGCTACACCTTC.

This chain joins TRBV4-1 and TRBJ1-3; no clear D gene. CDR3 length: 15 amino acids. Trimming left V 1 base short and J 0 bases short, with 7 bases between. Germline CDR1 reads MGHRA; CDR2 reads YSYEKL. The CDR3 DNA follows: TGCGCCAGCAGCCAAGGGGATAACTCTGGAAACACCATATATTTT. Protein product: CASSQGDNSGNTIYF.

To note about this clone: The germline gene is not matched at one end of the junction; a read error may be the cause. The V gene is TRBV7-7, the J gene TRBJ2-2; D call uncertain. Germline lookup yields CDR1 SSHAT and CDR2 FNYEAQ (reference sequence). CDR3 size: 14 residues. CDR3 DNA: TGTGCTAGCAGCTTAGGTCAGTCGACCGGGGAGCTGTTTTTT. This encodes CASSLGQSTGELFF.

This sequence joins TRBV4-1 and TRBJ2-1; D call uncertain. The CDR3 has 17 amino acids. The ends were cut back, 4 bases at V and 7 bases at J, with 23 bases in the middle. Per the germline V gene, CDR1 is MGHRA and CDR2 is YSYEKL. In DNA form, the CDR3 reads TGCGCCAGCAGCCTCAGACCCGCGCGAGGAGCCGGGAATGAGCAGTTCTTC. Its protein product is CASSLRPARGAGNEQFF.

The chain couples TRBV7-9 to TRBJ1-1; no firm D call. CDR3 size: 14 residues. Germline-derived CDR1 and CDR2 are SEHNR and FQNEAQ (reference sequence). Between the trimmed V and J ends, which lost 4 bases and 7 bases, there was a span of 16 bases. CDR3 nucleotides: TGTGCCAGCAGCTCCGAGACCGGACGGTTTGAAGCTTTCTTT. This translates into CASSSETGRFEAFF. The full variable domain, rest sourced from reference TRBV7-9 and TRBJ1-1, is DTGVSQNPRHKITKRGQNVTFRCDPISEHNRLYWYRQTLGQGPEFLTYFQNEAQLEKSRLLSDRFSAERPKGSFSTLEIQRTEQGDSAMYLCASSSETGRFEAFFGQGTRLTVV.

CDR3 nucleotide sequence: TGCGCCAGCAGCTTCATGCAGGGGGTTGGGGCCAACGTCCTGACTTTC. This codes for CASSFMQGVGANVLTF. The V gene is TRBV5-1, the J gene TRBJ2-6; 7 bases align to TRBD1. V lost 2 bases to trimming and J lost 3 bases; unmatched junction nucleotides: 5. This CDR3 is built from 16 residues. Per germline, CDR1 SGHRS and CDR2 YFSETQ.

The V gene is TRBV11-2, the J gene TRBJ2-1, with no clear D. The ends were cut back, 1 base at V and 2 bases at J, with 9 bases in the middle. Germline V CDR1 and CDR2: SGHAT, FQNNGV. The CDR3 sequence is 15 residues long. CDR3 in DNA: TGTGCCAGCAGCTTAGCCCGCGGTGCCTACAATGAGCAGTTCTTC. Amino acids: CASSLARGAYNEQFF.

This chain links TRBV29-1 with TRBJ2-7; D is perhaps TRBD2 (6 bases). The CDR3 is 13 residues long. The V end lost 1 base, the J end lost 2 bases, and 9 bases lay between the germline ends. Germline loops: CDR1 SQVTM, CDR2 ANQGSEA. CDR3 sequence: CSVEGGVPYEQYF. The CDR3 DNA reads TGCAGCGTTGAAGGCGGGGTCCCCTACGAGCAGTACTTC.

The chain joins TRBV29-1 to TRBJ2-1; 9 nucleotides align to TRBD1. V trimming: 5 bases; J trimming: 2 bases; junction bases outside the gene matches: 7. The CDR3 is 15 residues long. Germline assignment: CDR1 SQVTM and CDR2 ANQGSEA. This chain's CDR3 is CSVTTRDRAYNEQFF. The DNA for the CDR3 is TGCAGCGTTACTACCCGGGACAGGGCCTACAATGAGCAGTTCTTC.

The chain is built from TRBV6-5 and TRBJ2-6, with D maybe TRBD1 (6 bases). CDR1 MNHEY and CDR2 SVGAGI come from the germline V gene. The CDR3 sequence is 16 residues long. Between the trimmed V and J ends, which lost 0 bases and 2 bases, there was a span of 8 bases. CDR3 protein: CASSYSSGAGANVLTF. CDR3 nucleotides: TGTGCCAGCAGTTACTCTTCAGGGGCTGGGGCCAACGTCCTGACTTTC.

The rearrangement uses TRBV6-6 and TRBJ2-7, with TRBD1 identical over 7 bases. The V and J ends lost 0 bases and 0 bases, in that order; junction bases with no gene match: 5. The CDR3 loop spans 16 amino acids. Per the germline V gene, CDR1 is MNHNY and CDR2 is SVGAGI (reference sequence). The CDR3 nucleotides read TGTGCCAGCAGTTACTCGACAGGGTGGGACTCCTACGAGCAGTACTTC. It encodes CASSYSTGWDSYEQYF.

Only a few counts were recorded for this clone. The rearrangement joins TRBV6-6 to TRBJ2-5; 10 nucleotides line up with TRBD2. The CDR3 is 16 amino acids. Germline V gene lookup returns CDR1 MNHNY and CDR2 SVGAGI (reference sequence). Germline trimming cut 2 bases from V and 5 bases from J; bases unmatched to any gene: 8. The CDR3 sequence is CASSYDLAGARETQYF. As DNA, the CDR3 is TGTGCCAGCAGTTACGATCTAGCGGGAGCTCGGGAGACCCAGTACTTC.

The gene calls are TRBV20-1 and TRBJ2-1, with D uncertain. CDR1 DFQATT and CDR2 SNEGSKA come from the germline V gene (reference sequence). Trimming left V 1 base short and J 8 bases short, with 6 bases between. This CDR3 has 11 amino acids. The CDR3 coding sequence is TGCAGTGCTAGAGTATTCGATGAGCAGTTCTTC. This translates into CSARVFDEQFF.

V usage is TRBV19 and J usage is TRBJ1-1, with a tentative D call TRBD1 (6 bases). The CDR3 runs 15 residues. V lost 6 bases, J lost 3 bases, and 17 bases lay in between. Per germline, CDR1 LNHDA and CDR2 SQIVND (reference sequence). The CDR3, as DNA: TGTGCCAGTAGCACCGACAGGTTAGTTGACACTGAAGCTTTCTTT. Residues: CASSTDRLVDTEAFF.

V and J are TRBV23-1 and TRBJ1-3; 8 nucleotides agree with TRBD1. TRBV23-1 falls under the ORF class, with uncertain function. J was trimmed by 4 bases and V by 6 bases; bases with no gene match: 5. The CDR3 runs 14 residues. CDR3 coding DNA: TGCGCCAGCAGGCGGACAGGGTTGGGAAACACCATATATTTT. It is translated as CASRRTGLGNTIYF.

The genes are TRBV27 and TRBJ1-3, with 7 positions matching TRBD1. Germline values: CDR1 MNHEY, CDR2 SMNVEV (reference sequence). Trimming took 5 bases from V and 1 from J; bases not matched to a gene: 2. The CDR3 covers 14 residues. CDR3 DNA sequence: TGTGCCAGCAGTCTACAGGGGTCTGGAAACACCATATATTTT. Amino acid sequence: CASSLQGSGNTIYF.

A few counts support this clone. The chain has TRBV7-9 and TRBJ2-5, with D possibly being TRBD2 (5 bases). The V end was cut by 5 bases, the J end by 5 bases, with 15 bases between. The CDR3 has 14 residues. Germline loops: CDR1 SEHNR, CDR2 FQNEAQ (reference sequence). The CDR3 here is CASSRRERRETQYF. Written as DNA, the CDR3 is TGTGCCAGCAGCCGGCGAGAGCGGCGGGAGACCCAGTACTTC.

V and J are TRBV12-5 and TRBJ1-5, with D possibly being TRBD1 (5 bases). This CDR3 region has 15 residues. V dropped 1 base and J dropped 6 bases, with 13 bases sitting between them. Germline V gene data show CDR1 as LGHNT and CDR2 as FRNRAP. The CDR3 spells CASGLAAGDPQPQHF. The CDR3 DNA follows: TGTGCTAGTGGTTTGGCCGCGGGGGATCCTCAGCCCCAGCATTTT.

V is TRBV5-8 and J is TRBJ2-7, with 7 bases aligning to TRBD1. The CDR3 has 15 amino acids. V was pared by 4 bases and J by 0 bases, with 7 bases of the junction left unmatched. CDR1 and CDR2 (germline): SGHTS, YDEGEE. The CDR3 spells CASSPLGGSSYEQYF. The DNA for the CDR3 is TGTGCCAGCAGCCCGCTAGGGGGCTCCTCCTACGAGCAGTACTTC.

The table lists this clone with a few counts. V gene TRBV5-1 combines with J gene TRBJ1-4; D gene unclear. There are 15 residues in the CDR3. The V end was cut by 2 bases, the J end by 7 bases, with 15 bases between. CDR1 and CDR2 from the germline V gene are SGHRS and YFSETQ. The CDR3 DNA reads as TGCGCCAGCAGCTTACGTACCGCCCGCGGTGAAAAACTGTTTTTT. Translated: CASSLRTARGEKLFF. The full variable domain, rest sourced from reference TRBV5-1 and TRBJ1-4, is KAGVTQTPRYLIKTRGQQVTLSCSPISGHRSVSWYQQTPGQGLQFLFEYFSETQRNKGNFPGRFSGRQFSNSRSEMNVSTLELGDSALYLCASSLRTARGEKLFFGSGTQLSVL.

The V gene is TRBV15, the J gene TRBJ1-1, with a weak D call TRBD1 (6 bases). With 1 base removed from V and 4 bases from J, the gap between germline ends came to 25 bases. This CDR3 spans 19 amino acids. Germline CDR1 reads LNHNV; CDR2 reads YYDKDF (reference sequence). This CDR3 is CATSRGQATTGGRGTEAFF. CDR3 bases: TGTGCCACCAGCAGAGGACAGGCCACTACGGGTGGGAGGGGCACTGAAGCTTTCTTT.

V and J are TRBV29-1 and TRBJ2-1; 9 bases agree with TRBD1. The CDR3 consists of 12 residues. The germline V gene encodes CDR1 SQVTM and CDR2 ANQGSEA. V dropped 6 bases and J dropped 9; count of bases not matched to a gene: 6. The CDR3 sequence is CSVGQGSGEQFF. CDR3 nucleotides: TGCAGCGTGGGACAGGGTTCGGGTGAGCAGTTCTTC.

The table lists this clone with a count of one. The rearrangement links TRBV6-5 to TRBJ1-2; possible D gene TRBD1, 6 bases. V was cut by 0 bases and J by 5 bases, with 13 bases left in between. The CDR3 length is 15 residues. Germline CDR1 and CDR2: MNHEY and SVGAGI. The CDR3 DNA reads TGTGCCAGCAGTTACTCGGGGGCGCTTAGTTATGGCTACACCTTC. This codes for CASSYSGALSYGYTF.

This chain links TRBV7-2 with TRBJ1-5; D remains unclear. Deletions cut 5 bases from V and 4 bases from J, with 15 bases between. The CDR3 runs to 15 residues. Germline V gene sequence: CDR1 SGHTA, CDR2 FQGNSA. The CDR3 reads CASSPGPLRNQPQHF. DNA of the CDR3: TGTGCCAGCAGCCCCGGGCCCCTTAGGAATCAGCCCCAGCATTTT.

The V call is TRBV7-6, the J call TRBJ2-7; tentative D call: TRBD1 (5 bases). The CDR3 has 13 amino acids. V lost 2 bases, J lost 5 bases, and 10 bases lay in between. Germline V CDR1 and CDR2: SGHVS, FNYEAQ. The CDR3 loop is CASSLNGANEQYF. Written as DNA, the CDR3 is TGTGCCAGCAGCTTAAATGGGGCGAACGAGCAGTACTTC.

The chain has TRBV28 and TRBJ1-5; unclear D gene. The CDR3 has 16 amino acids. V lost 8 bases and J 3 bases, leaving 20 bases between the germline ends. Germline V gene lookup returns CDR1 MDHEN and CDR2 SYDVKM. CDR3 DNA sequence: TGTGCCAGCCTAACCCCCCGACAAGGTAACAATCAGCCCCAGCATTTT. Protein sequence: CASLTPRQGNNQPQHF.

The chain recombines TRBV6-1 with TRBJ1-5; no definite D call. Germline V lookup: CDR1 MNHNS, CDR2 SASEGT. V was trimmed by 6 bases and J by 2 bases, leaving 8 bases between them. The CDR3 consists of 13 residues. The CDR3, as DNA: TGTGCCAGCAGGGGGTCGGGCAATCAGCCCCAGCATTTT. Its translation: CASRGSGNQPQHF.